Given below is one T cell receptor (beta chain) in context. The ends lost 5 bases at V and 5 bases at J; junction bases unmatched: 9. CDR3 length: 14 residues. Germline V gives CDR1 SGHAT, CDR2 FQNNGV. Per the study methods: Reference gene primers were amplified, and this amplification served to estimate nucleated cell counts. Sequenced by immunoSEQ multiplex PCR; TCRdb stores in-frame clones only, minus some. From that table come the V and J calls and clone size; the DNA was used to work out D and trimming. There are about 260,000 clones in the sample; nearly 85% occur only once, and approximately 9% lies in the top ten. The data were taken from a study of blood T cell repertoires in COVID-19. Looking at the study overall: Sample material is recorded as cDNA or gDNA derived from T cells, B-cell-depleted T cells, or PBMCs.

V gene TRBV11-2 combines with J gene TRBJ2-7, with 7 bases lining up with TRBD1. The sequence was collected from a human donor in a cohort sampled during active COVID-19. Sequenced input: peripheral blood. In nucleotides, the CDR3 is TGTGCCAGCAGCAAAGCTAGACAGGGACACGAGCAGTACTTC. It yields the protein CASSKARQGHEQYF.